The rows below give T cell receptor beta chains drawn from one sample of a study of shared clonotypes between healthy human individuals. Using immunoSEQ multiplex PCR, the repertoire was profiled, and TCRdb retains in-frame clones only, with some absent. The repertoire includes some 2,000,000 clones, over 85% of them detected once, and more than 0.1% sits in the top ten. Sequenced sample: naive CD4+ T cells sorted from blood. All receptors derive from a man aged 18 to 29 in good health. The CDR3 runs from the conserved cysteine through the conserved F or W. A D gene is named only where the DNA matches it firmly. Only part of the rows carry a size: once, few, many, or a class if the clone is expanded.

-,TRBV28,TRBD1,TRBJ2-1,TGTGCCAGCAGTATGCTAGGGGACAGCTCCTACAATGAGCAGTTCTTC,CASSMLGDSSYNEQFF
-,TRBV10-1,TRBD2,TRBJ2-3,TGCGCCAGCAGTGGGACTAGAGGTACAGATACGCAGTATTTT,CASSGTRGTDTQYF
-,TRBV9,TRBD2,TRBJ2-1,TGTGCCAGCAGCCCGGGAGGGAAGCTATCCTACAATGAGCAGTTCTTC,CASSPGGKLSYNEQFF
-,TRBV6-1,-,TRBJ1-1,TGTGCCAGCAGTGTCCGAAGGACTGAAGCTTTCTTT,CASSVRRTEAFF
-,TRBV21-1,-,TRBJ2-3,TGTGCCAGCAGTAGCGGGGACACAGATACGCAGTATTTT,CASSSGDTDTQYF
-,TRBV5-1,-,TRBJ2-7,TGCGCCAGCAGCCACGGACAGAGCTACGAGCAGTACTTC,CASSHGQSYEQYF
-,TRBV7-9,-,TRBJ2-3,TGTGCCAGCAGCTCCCCCCGGGCTAGCACAGATACGCAGTATTTT,CASSSPRASTDTQYF
-,TRBV10-1,-,TRBJ1-1,TGCGCCAGCAGTGAGTCTGGCAGAAACACTGAAGCTTTCTTT,CASSESGRNTEAFF
-,TRBV29-1,TRBD2,TRBJ2-1,TGCAGCGTGCCGGGACTAGCGTCGTACAATGAGCAGTTCTTC,CSVPGLASYNEQFF
-,TRBV6-1,-,TRBJ2-1,TGTGCCAGCCGAAGAAACGCCGGCGAGCAGTTCTTC,CASRRNAGEQFF
-,TRBV5-1,TRBD2,TRBJ2-5,TGCGCCAGCAGCTTGGCCCTCCTAGCGGGTGAGACCCAGTACTTC,CASSLALLAGETQYF
-,TRBV30,-,TRBJ1-4,TGTGCCTGGAGTTCGTCTGAAAAACTGTTTTTT,CAWSSSEKLFF
-,TRBV18,TRBD1,TRBJ1-2,TGTGCCAGCTCACCAGGGACAGGATATGGCTACACCTTC,CASSPGTGYGYTF
-,TRBV6-1,-,TRBJ2-5,TGTGCCAGCAGTGAAGCGCCGTATCGGAAGGGACCAGGGAAGACCCAGTACTTC,CASSEAPYRKGPGKTQYF
-,TRBV7-9,-,TRBJ1-1,TGTGCCAGCAGCCCGAGGGGGACTGAAGCTTTCTTT,CASSPRGTEAFF
-,TRBV6-1,TRBD1,TRBJ2-2,TGTGCCAGCAGTGAACGCAGGGGGAGAACCGGGGAGCTGTTTTTT,CASSERRGRTGELFF
-,TRBV9,-,TRBJ1-4,TGTGCCAGCAGCGCGGGATACCCTCCAACTAATGAAAAACTGTTTTTT,CASSAGYPPTNEKLFF
-,TRBV5-1,-,TRBJ2-1,TGCGCCAGCAGCTTGGGAGGGAACCCCAACTCCTACAATGAGCAGTTCTTC,CASSLGGNPNSYNEQFF
-,TRBV5-1,-,TRBJ1-4,TGCGCCAGCAGCTTGGCCACAGGGAGGGAAAAACTGTTTTTT,CASSLATGREKLFF
-,TRBV30,-,TRBJ2-3,TGTGCCTGGAGTGTACAAACTGCCACAGATACGCAGTATTTT,CAWSVQTATDTQYF
-,TRBV9,TRBD1,TRBJ2-7,TGTGCCAGCAGCCCCCCTGGACAGGGGGCCGGGGAGCAGTACTTC,CASSPPGQGAGEQYF
-,TRBV18,TRBD2,TRBJ2-1,TGTGCCAGCTCGCTCCTAGCGGGAGGGTTACATGAGCAGTTCTTC,CASSLLAGGLHEQFF
-,TRBV10-3,-,TRBJ1-2,TGTGCCATCAGCCCAGGGGCTAACTATGGCTACACCTTC,CAISPGANYGYTF
-,TRBV28,-,TRBJ1-1,TGTGCCAGCTCACGGCAGAGAAACACTGAAGCTTTCTTT,CASSRQRNTEAFF
once,TRBV6-5,TRBD1,TRBJ1-6,TGTGCCAGCAGTTACACCGGACAGGGGGGTTCACCCCTCCACTTT,CASSYTGQGGSPLHF
-,TRBV6-6,-,TRBJ1-3,TGTGCCAGCACCTCGGGCGGTCCTGGAAACACCATATATTTT,CASTSGGPGNTIYF
-,TRBV18,TRBD1,TRBJ2-6,TGTGCCAGCTCACCCGGGACAGGGAAAAGGGCTGGGGCCAACGTCCTGACTTTC,CASSPGTGKRAGANVLTF
once,TRBV12-5,-,TRBJ1-3,TGTGCTAGTGGATTCCGGACGGAGACTGGAAACACCATATATTTT,CASGFRTETGNTIYF
-,TRBV19,-,TRBJ2-7,TGTGCCAGTAGTATAGCAGGGCAAACCTACGAGCAGTACTTC,CASSIAGQTYEQYF
-,TRBV4-1,TRBD2,TRBJ2-7,TGCGCCAGCAGTATGGGGACTACCCCCTACGAGCAGTACTTC,CASSMGTTPYEQYF
-,TRBV7-8,TRBD2,TRBJ2-1,TGTGCCAGCAGCTTAGGGCTCCTAGCGGGTGGGATGTACAATGAGCAGTTCTTC,CASSLGLLAGGMYNEQFF
-,TRBV5-1,TRBD1,TRBJ2-3,TGCGCCAGCAGCTGGACAGGCCGGGGAGATACGCAGTATTTT,CASSWTGRGDTQYF
-,TRBV27,TRBD1,TRBJ2-7,TGTGCCAGCAGTCCCTTCCCGGGACAGGGGGCTTACGAGCAGTACTTC,CASSPFPGQGAYEQYF
-,TRBV25-1,-,TRBJ2-7,TGTGCCAGTTTGGACAGCAACTCCTACGAGCAGTACTTC,CASLDSNSYEQYF
-,TRBV7-2,-,TRBJ2-7,TGTGCCAGCAGCTTAGATGGCGCGAAGGGGGAGCAGTACTTC,CASSLDGAKGEQYF
-,TRBV29-1,-,TRBJ2-3,TGCAGCGTTGGCCGTATTCGCGGGAACGGGGAAGATACGCAGTATTTT,CSVGRIRGNGEDTQYF
-,TRBV6-5,TRBD2,TRBJ2-5,TGTGCCAGCAGTTACGGACTAGCGGGAGGCGAGACCCAGTACTTC,CASSYGLAGGETQYF
-,TRBV4-3,-,TRBJ2-2,TGCGCCAGCAGCCAGGGACTCAGTAACACCGGGGAGCTGTTTTTT,CASSQGLSNTGELFF
-,TRBV4-2,TRBD1,TRBJ1-5,TGTGCCAGCAGCCAGACCGACAGGGACAATCAGCCCCAGCATTTT,CASSQTDRDNQPQHF
-,TRBV7-2,-,TRBJ1-3,TGTGCCAGCAGCTTAGCGCGGGTGGTCTCGGGAAACACCATATATTTT,CASSLARVVSGNTIYF
-,TRBV30,TRBD1,TRBJ1-2,TGTGCCTGGAGTGACAGGGGGATAAATGGCTACACCTTC,CAWSDRGINGYTF
-,TRBV6-5,TRBD1,TRBJ1-1,TGTGCCAGCAGTTCCGCGGACAGGGGTGGCACTGAAGCTTTCTTT,CASSSADRGGTEAFF
-,TRBV2,-,TRBJ2-1,TGTGCCAGCACCCGGAGAGTTACGGACAATGAGCAGTTCTTC,CASTRRVTDNEQFF
-,TRBV29-1,TRBD1,TRBJ1-2,TGCAGCGTCGGTGGGGACAGGGGGCGCGGCTACACCTTC,CSVGGDRGRGYTF
-,TRBV5-4,-,TRBJ1-4,TGTGCCAGCAGTTTGGACAGCCTGGGGGAAAAACTGTTTTTT,CASSLDSLGEKLFF
-,TRBV18,TRBD2,TRBJ2-3,TGTGCCAGCTCACCCCCCCGGGGGGGGCGCACAGATACGCAGTATTTT,CASSPPRGGRTDTQYF
-,TRBV29-1,TRBD1,TRBJ1-4,TGCAGCGCATCAAACAGGGGGCTGATTGAAAAACTGTTTTTT,CSASNRGLIEKLFF
-,TRBV28,TRBD1,TRBJ2-5,TGTGCCAGCAGTTCCGGACAGGTGGTGGAGACCCAGTACTTC,CASSSGQVVETQYF
-,TRBV4-3,-,TRBJ1-2,TGCGCCAGCAGCTACAACACGGGGGGGGCTTGCACCTTC,CASSYNTGGACTF
-,TRBV6-5,-,TRBJ2-7,TGTGCCAGCAGTCCCAGAGGGGCCTACGAGCAGTACTTC,CASSPRGAYEQYF
-,TRBV7-2,-,TRBJ2-3,TGTGCCAGCAGCTTATTATCAGGGGCCCCAGATACGCAGTATTTT,CASSLLSGAPDTQYF
-,TRBV4-3,-,TRBJ2-1,TGCGCCAGCAGCCAAGATCCTTGGCGGCCTAGCTCCTACAATGAGCAGTTCTTC,CASSQDPWRPSSYNEQFF